These 31 T cell receptor beta chains were all obtained from the same sample, sequenced in a study of blood T cell repertoires in COVID-19. Data came from immunoSEQ multiplex PCR; TCRdb stores just in-frame clones and leaves some out. There are 370,000 or so clones in the sample; roughly 86% occur only once, and about 1.5% lies in the top ten. Sequencing used PBMCs or T cells enriched from blood (not recorded which). The receptors stem from a man aged 25-45 years who had recovered from COVID-19.

V and J are TRBV5-4 and TRBJ2-3; 9 bases map to TRBD2. The CDR3 covers 16 residues. Germline CDR1 is SGHNT and CDR2 is YYREEE (reference sequence). The J segment lost 4 bases and the V segment lost 4 bases, leaving 10 bases of the junction unmatched. In DNA, the CDR3 is TGTGCCAGCAGCCTACAAGGGACTAGCAAGGCAGATACGCAGTATTTT. Amino acids: CASSLQGTSKADTQYF.

The J gene is TRBJ1-4, the V gene TRBV7-2; D perhaps matches TRBD1 (6 bases). Trimming stripped 1 base from V and 7 bases from J, with 13 bases between. The CDR3 is 15 residues long. The germline gives CDR1 SGHTA, CDR2 FQGNSA. Here the CDR3 DNA reads TGTGCCAGCAGCTTAGTGGGGGCGCTGGTTGAAAAACTGTTTTTT. Protein: CASSLVGALVEKLFF. Filled out from reference TRBV7-2 and TRBJ1-4, the complete variable domain reads GAGVSQSPSNKVTEKGKDVELRCDPISGHTALYWYRQSLGQGLEFLIYFQGNSAPDKSGLPSDRFSAERTGGSVSTLTIQRTQQEDSAVYLCASSLVGALVEKLFFGSGTQLSVL.

V and J are TRBV25-1 and TRBJ1-1; possible D gene TRBD1, 5 bases. Trimming removed 2 bases at V and 5 bases at J, with 9 bases between. The CDR3 is 13 amino acids. Germline V gene sequence: CDR1 MGHDK, CDR2 SYGVNS. The CDR3 protein is CASSEMGGTEAFF. CDR3 nucleotide sequence: TGTGCCAGCAGTGAAATGGGGGGGACTGAAGCTTTCTTT.

This sequence joins TRBV6-4 and TRBJ1-4; TRBD1 matches 7 bases. Germline V gene data show CDR1 as MRHNA and CDR2 as SNTAGT. Losses at the gene ends were 3 bases for V and 7 bases for J; bases not matched to a gene: 8. The CDR3 is made up of 15 amino acids. The CDR3 here is CASSEGGGGSEKLFF. CDR3 bases: TGTGCCAGCAGTGAAGGTGGAGGGGGCAGTGAAAAACTGTTTTTT.

Remarks on this clone: Different DNA sequences within this sample yield the same CDR3. This sequence joins TRBV9 and TRBJ2-6, with D tentatively TRBD1 (5 bases). CDR3 length equals 15 residues. V was pared by 0 bases and J by 2 bases, with 6 bases between. The germline V gene has CDR1 SGDLS and CDR2 YYNGEE. In nucleotides, the CDR3 is TGTGCCAGCAGCGTAGGGGGCGCTGGGGCCAACGTCCTGACTTTC. Protein: CASSVGGAGANVLTF.

This clone was counted once. The J gene is TRBJ1-2, the V gene TRBV2, with TRBD1 matching 9 bases. Germline-derived CDR1 and CDR2 are SNHLY and FYNNEI. This CDR3 spans 15 amino acids. V was pared by 4 bases and J by 5 bases, with 8 bases of the junction left unmatched. The CDR3 loop reads CASSGEQGAKYGYTF. For the CDR3, the DNA is TGTGCCAGCAGTGGGGAACAGGGGGCAAAGTATGGCTACACCTTC.

CDR3 coding DNA: TGCGCCAGCAGCACGGGACTAGCGGGGGGCCACTACAATGAGCAGTTCTTC. As protein: CASSTGLAGGHYNEQFF. The rearrangement links TRBV5-1 to TRBJ2-1; 15 nucleotides agree with TRBD2. This CDR3 has 17 residues. Germline V gives CDR1 SGHRS, CDR2 YFSETQ. V dropped 4 bases and J dropped 3; count of bases not matched to a gene: 5.

This clone was detected a few times. The chain uses TRBV6-2 or TRBV6-3 and TRBJ1-1; weak D call: TRBD1 (5 bases). This CDR3 comprises 13 residues. With 5 bases removed from V and 7 bases from J, the gap between germline ends came to 14 bases. Germline V gene data show CDR1 as MNHEY and CDR2 as SVGEGT. The CDR3 nucleotides read TGTGCCAGCAGTCCCAAGGAAGGGGTTGAAGCTTTCTTT. This encodes CASSPKEGVEAFF.

This chain uses TRBV4-2 with TRBJ2-2, with D perhaps TRBD2 (6 bases). V lost 0 bases and J 5 bases, leaving 13 bases between the germline ends. The CDR3 is 16 residues long. Germline V gene sequence: CDR1 LGHNA, CDR2 YNFKEQ. DNA of the CDR3: TGTGCCAGCAGCCAAGAGGCTGGACTAATAACCGGGGAGCTGTTTTTT. Encoded protein: CASSQEAGLITGELFF.

The J gene is TRBJ1-4, the V gene TRBV19; D is possibly TRBD1 (6 bases). The V and J ends lost 8 bases and 4 bases respectively, with 14 bases between them. This CDR3 spans 14 amino acids. Germline V gene data show CDR1 as LNHDA and CDR2 as SQIVND (reference sequence). Here the CDR3 reads CASGTGTINEKLFF. The CDR3 nucleotides read TGTGCCAGTGGGACCGGGACAATTAATGAAAAACTGTTTTTT.

The chain has TRBV5-1 and TRBJ1-2; 7 nucleotides match TRBD1. The ends lost 6 bases at V and 7 bases at J; junction bases unmatched: 9. The CDR3 extends over 13 amino acids. CDR1 and CDR2 (germline): SGHRS, YFSETQ. The CDR3 DNA reads TGCGCCAGCACGACAGGGCCGCACTCTGGCTACACCTTC. Protein sequence: CASTTGPHSGYTF.

This clone was seen only once. CDR3 nucleotides: TGTGCCAGCAGAGTTGACAGCGAGACCCAGTACTTC. It yields the protein CASRVDSETQYF. V is TRBV2 and J is TRBJ2-5; tentative D call: TRBD1 (5 bases). The CDR3 totals 12 residues. V was trimmed by 6 bases and J by 5 bases, leaving 10 bases between them. CDR1 and CDR2 (germline): SNHLY, FYNNEI.

The rearrangement uses TRBV29-1 and TRBJ1-2, with D perhaps matching TRBD1 (6 bases). V was cut by 3 bases and J by 6 bases, with 8 bases left in between. Germline V gene lookup returns CDR1 SQVTM and CDR2 ANQGSEA. The CDR3 extends over 11 amino acids. The CDR3 region is CSVDAGDGYTF. CDR3 in DNA: TGCAGCGTTGATGCAGGGGATGGCTACACCTTC.

V usage is TRBV4-3 and J usage is TRBJ1-2; D perhaps matches TRBD1 (6 bases). This CDR3 region has 16 residues. CDR1 LGHNA and CDR2 YSLEER come from the germline V gene. V was clipped by 0 bases and J by 3 bases, with 14 bases between them. CDR3 coding DNA: TGCGCCAGCAGCCAAGATCGGGGCAGGGGTTACTATGGCTACACCTTC. It encodes CASSQDRGRGYYGYTF.

The J gene is TRBJ2-2, the V gene TRBV6-4; D is possibly TRBD2 (5 bases). From germline, CDR1 is MRHNA and CDR2 SNTAGT. V was trimmed by 0 bases and J by 1 base, leaving 12 bases between them. The CDR3 has 17 residues. CDR3 sequence (DNA): TGTGCCAGCAGTGACTCGATCGGGAAACGGAACACCGGGGAGCTGTTTTTT. Translation gives CASSDSIGKRNTGELFF.

CDR3 coding DNA: TGTGCCAGCTCACTTTTTGACAGAAACACTGAAGCTTTCTTT. Translating gives CASSLFDRNTEAFF. The chain recombines TRBV18 with TRBJ1-1, with a tentative D call TRBD1 (5 bases). The CDR3 length is 14 residues. The germline V gene has CDR1 KGHSH and CDR2 LQKENI. The germline V and J ends were trimmed by 4 bases and 2 bases, with 11 bases remaining between them.

This clone was counted only a few times. The rearrangement joins TRBV4-3 to TRBJ2-1; 15 bases match TRBD2. Trimming took 0 bases from V and 7 from J; bases not matched to a gene: 1. CDR3 size: 16 residues. Per the germline V gene, CDR1 is LGHNA and CDR2 is YSLEER. Here the CDR3 DNA reads TGCGCCAGCAGCCAAGATGGGACTAGCGGGGGGAATGAGCAGTTCTTC. It translates to CASSQDGTSGGNEQFF.

This clone was recorded only once. The chain combines TRBV7-8 with TRBJ1-4, with 8 bases identical to TRBD1. In germline, CDR1 is SGHVS, CDR2 FQNEAQ. J gave up 5 bases and V 3 bases, and 5 bases lay outside the gene matches. This CDR3 contains 15 residues. CDR3 coding DNA: TGTGCCAGCAGCTTTAGGACAGGGATAAATGAAAAACTGTTTTTT. Residues: CASSFRTGINEKLFF.

The genes are TRBV10-3 and TRBJ1-2; 11 bases map to TRBD1. The CDR3 has 17 amino acids. Trimming removed 4 bases from V and 2 bases from J; junction bases left unmatched: 9. The germline V gene has CDR1 ENHRY and CDR2 SYGVKD. The CDR3 nucleotides are TGTGCCATCAGTGCCGGGACAGGGGGGGACGGGAACTATGGCTACACCTTC. It is translated as CAISAGTGGDGNYGYTF.

V gene TRBV5-1 combines with J gene TRBJ1-2; TRBD1 matches 9 bases. V lost 1 base and J lost 6; bases outside the gene matches: 13. The length of the CDR3 is 17 residues. CDR1 SGHRS and CDR2 YFSETQ come from the germline V gene. The CDR3 DNA follows: TGCGCCAGCAGCTTGAACGGGGACAGGGTCTTAGGGAATGGCTACACCTTC. This gives the protein CASSLNGDRVLGNGYTF.

This clone was counted a few times. This rearrangement joins TRBV19 to TRBJ1-1; D perhaps matches TRBD1 (5 bases). CDR3 length: 13 amino acids. The germline V gene has CDR1 LNHDA and CDR2 SQIVND (reference sequence). Trimming left V 6 bases short and J 1 base short, with 9 bases between. The CDR3 sequence: CASSPGPNTEAFF. The CDR3 DNA sequence: TGTGCCAGTAGCCCAGGGCCGAACACTGAAGCTTTCTTT.

The rearrangement joins TRBV4-1 to TRBJ2-1; the match to TRBD1 covers 8 bases. Per the germline V gene, CDR1 is MGHRA and CDR2 is YSYEKL. Germline trimming cut 4 bases from V and 4 bases from J; bases unmatched to any gene: 6. CDR3 size: 15 residues. CDR3: CASSRQGTGYNEQFF. In DNA form, the CDR3 reads TGCGCCAGCAGCCGCCAAGGGACAGGTTACAATGAGCAGTTCTTC.

This clone was recorded only once. The chain couples TRBV6-5 to TRBJ2-7, with a weak D call TRBD2 (6 bases). CDR3 length equals 16 residues. V lost 2 bases and J 6 bases, leaving 20 bases between the germline ends. From germline, CDR1 is MNHEY and CDR2 SVGAGI. The CDR3 is CASSYPPGVAPIEQYF. CDR3 bases: TGTGCCAGCAGTTACCCCCCGGGAGTCGCCCCTATCGAGCAGTACTTC.

The rearrangement links TRBV11-1 to TRBJ2-3; no clear D. V lost 5 bases to trimming and J lost 5 bases, with 11 bases between them. The CDR3 length is 13 residues. The germline V gene encodes CDR1 SGHAT and CDR2 FQDESV (reference sequence). The CDR3 nucleotides read TGTGCCAGCAGCCTCGACTTGGGAGATACGCAGTATTTT. Amino acid sequence: CASSLDLGDTQYF.

The J gene is TRBJ1-2, the V gene TRBV19; no reliable D call. Germline loops: CDR1 LNHDA, CDR2 SQIVND (reference sequence). The V gene lost 3 bases and the J gene lost 1 base, with 9 bases spanning the gap. The CDR3 sequence is 14 residues long. As DNA, the CDR3 is TGTGCCAGTAGTATGACTTCCTTTAACTATGGCTACACCTTC. Its translation: CASSMTSFNYGYTF.

The chain combines TRBV19 with TRBJ2-3; D gene ambiguous. The CDR3 runs to 17 residues. Germline V gene lookup returns CDR1 LNHDA and CDR2 SQIVND (reference sequence). V was cut by 6 bases and J by 4 bases, with 23 bases left in between. The CDR3 region is CASSLGESFHIPDTQYF. The CDR3 DNA follows: TGTGCCAGTAGCCTAGGAGAAAGCTTCCATATCCCAGATACGCAGTATTTT.

V and J are TRBV2 and TRBJ1-2; 9 bases fit TRBD1. Germline V CDR1 and CDR2: SNHLY, FYNNEI. This CDR3 has 14 amino acids. The V gene end was trimmed by 7 bases and the J gene end by 4 bases; junction bases not matched to a gene: 7. Here the CDR3 DNA reads TGTGCCAGCAAGGAACAGGGGGCCGTCTATGGCTACACCTTC. It specifies CASKEQGAVYGYTF.

This chain connects TRBV5-4 to TRBJ1-1, with TRBD1 identical over 8 bases. The CDR3 sequence is 16 residues long. Germline V lookup: CDR1 SGHNT, CDR2 YYREEE (reference sequence). The ends lost 4 bases at V and 0 bases at J; junction bases unmatched: 8. CDR3 region: CASSPGQVRMNTEAFF. CDR3 in DNA: TGTGCCAGCAGCCCGGGACAGGTACGGATGAACACTGAAGCTTTCTTT.

V gene TRBV3-1 (or the pseudogene TRBV3-2) combines with J gene TRBJ1-1; no definite D call. The CDR3 loop spans 14 amino acids. Trimming removed 4 bases at V and 0 bases at J, with 9 bases between. Germline CDR1 is LGHDT and CDR2 is YNNKEL (reference sequence). As DNA, the CDR3 is TGTGCCAGCAGCCCCGGACTGATGAACACTGAAGCTTTCTTT. This gives the protein CASSPGLMNTEAFF.

The V and J genes are TRBV7-2 and TRBJ1-1; a weak D match, TRBD1 (5 bases). The germline gives CDR1 SGHTA, CDR2 FQGNSA. The CDR3 is 14 amino acids. V was cut by 3 bases and J by 4 bases, with 12 bases left in between. CDR3 residues: CASSFFGGPTEAFF. The CDR3 DNA reads TGTGCCAGCAGCTTTTTCGGGGGTCCCACTGAAGCTTTCTTT.

The CDR3 nucleotides are TGTGCCAGCAGTGAATATGAGGCCACCGACGAGCAGTACTTC. Amino acids: CASSEYEATDEQYF. The chain carries TRBV25-1 and TRBJ2-7; no clear D. CDR3 length equals 14 residues. The germline V gene has CDR1 MGHDK and CDR2 SYGVNS. V dropped 0 bases and J dropped 5 bases, with 11 bases sitting between them.